This T cell receptor (beta chain) is drawn from a study of blood T cell repertoires in COVID-19. Overall study context: From the United States, Italy and Spain came samples of acute and convalescent COVID-19.

Method: immunoSEQ multiplex PCR; TCRdb's copy keeps in-frame clones and lacks some. The table lists fewer than 450,000 clones, roughly 88% of them singletons. The CDR3 runs 15 residues. After removal of 3 bases from V and 2 bases from J, the junction contained 5 bases not matched to a gene. Germline values: CDR1 MNHEY, CDR2 SMNVEV (reference sequence). Sequenced input: PBMCs or T cells enriched from blood (not recorded which). The receptor's source is a man aged 18 to 30 who had recovered from COVID-19. V gene TRBV27 combines with J gene TRBJ2-3; TRBD1 matches at 7 bases. CDR3 protein: CASSLGQQYTDTQYF. CDR3 sequence (DNA): TGTGCCAGCAGTTTGGGACAGCAATACACAGATACGCAGTATTTT.